Below are 24 T cell receptor beta chains sequenced from a single sample in a study of blood T cells in healthy people across ages. Primed by a sample-barcoded 5' primer and a J-beta primer mix, a second PCR proceeded for roughly 7 to 11 cycles. TCRdb passed the 5' RACE reads through MiXCR, listing each CDR3 protein once. There are 1.5 million to 2 million distinct CDR3 sequences in the sample; roughly a third occur only once, and about 11% lies in the top ten. Sequencing was done on a sample of blood. The source of these receptors is a woman under 40 in good health.

This clonotype was recorded many times. The chain recombines TRBV7-9 with TRBJ2-3; D is undetermined. The CDR3 is 12 residues long. Germline V lookup: CDR1 SEHNR, CDR2 FQNEAQ (reference sequence). Trimming removed 6 bases from V and 4 bases from J, with 8 bases in between. This chain's CDR3 is CASSLIADTQYF. The CDR3 nucleotides are TGTGCCAGCAGTCTTATCGCAGATACGCAGTATTTT.

The chain uses TRBV7-6 and TRBJ1-4; D might be TRBD1 (5 bases). The germline CDR1 and CDR2 sequences are SGHVS and FNYEAQ. V dropped 0 bases and J dropped 1 base, with 15 bases sitting between them. The CDR3 totals 18 residues. CDR3 amino acids: CASSLAAQGSITNEKLFF. CDR3 in DNA: TGTGCCAGCAGCTTAGCGGCCCAGGGATCAATAACTAATGAAAAACTGTTTTTT.

This clonotype was observed at least ten times. V usage is TRBV5-1 and J usage is TRBJ1-2; TRBD1 aligns across 9 bases. The CDR3 contains 13 residues. V gave up 4 bases and J gave up 6 bases; unmatched junction bases: 4. Per germline, CDR1 SGHRS and CDR2 YFSETQ. The CDR3 region is CASSEQGADGYTF. The CDR3 DNA follows: TGCGCCAGCAGCGAACAGGGGGCGGATGGCTACACCTTC. The full variable domain, its missing parts supplied by reference TRBV5-1 and TRBJ1-2, is KAGVTQTPRYLIKTRGQQVTLSCSPISGHRSVSWYQQTPGQGLQFLFEYFSETQRNKGNFPGRFSGRQFSNSRSEMNVSTLELGDSALYLCASSEQGADGYTFGSGTRLTVV.

This chain joins TRBV6-1 and TRBJ1-5; possibly TRBD1 for D (5 bases). The CDR3 length is 13 residues. V was trimmed by 5 bases and J by 5 bases, leaving 10 bases between them. Germline values: CDR1 MNHNS, CDR2 SASEGT. This chain's CDR3 is CASSRGSYQPQHF. The CDR3 DNA follows: TGTGCCAGCAGTCGGGGGAGCTATCAGCCCCAGCATTTT.

The chain couples TRBV6-5 to TRBJ2-1; 8 bases align to TRBD2. This CDR3 contains 16 residues. V trimming: 5 bases; J trimming: 2 bases; junction bases outside the gene matches: 8. Germline values: CDR1 MNHEY, CDR2 SVGAGI. In nucleotides, the CDR3 is TGTGCCAGCAGTCCCTCTAGCGGGCTTACCTACAATGAGCAGTTCTTC. Translation gives CASSPSSGLTYNEQFF.

This clonotype was counted only a few times. Written as DNA, the CDR3 is TGTGCCAGCAGCGTAGACCAGGGCTGGGAGACCCAGTACTTC. Translation: CASSVDQGWETQYF. The chain joins TRBV9 to TRBJ2-5; TRBD1 is a possible D gene (5 bases). Looked up from germline, CDR1 is SGDLS and CDR2 is YYNGEE. There are 14 residues in the CDR3. Trimming took off 0 bases at V and 5 bases at J, with 11 bases between the two ends.

The chain uses TRBV28 and TRBJ1-5; D is uncertain. This CDR3 contains 14 residues. V was cut by 3 bases and J by 1 base, with 7 bases left in between. The germline V gene has CDR1 MDHEN and CDR2 SYDVKM. The DNA for the CDR3 is TGTGCCAGCAGTTTTAGCAGGAGCAATCAGCCCCAGCATTTT. Translation gives CASSFSRSNQPQHF.

Points on this clonotype: One end of the junction varies from germline; a read error may be responsible. The chain employs TRBV5-5 and TRBJ1-1, with 9 bases that match TRBD1. This CDR3 is 15 amino acids long. Germline assignment: CDR1 SGHKS and CDR2 YYEKEE (reference sequence). The CDR3 DNA reads as TGTGCCGGCAGCCTAGACAGGGGGATGAACACTGAAGCTTTCTTT. This codes for CAGSLDRGMNTEAFF.

This chain connects TRBV5-1 to TRBJ2-3; the D gene is possibly TRBD2 (5 bases). The V gene's germline CDR1 is SGHRS and CDR2 YFSETQ. This CDR3 comprises 16 residues. V lost 4 bases and J lost 1, with 16 bases in between. The chain's CDR3 is CASSPEDGRGTDTQYF. The DNA for the CDR3 is TGCGCCAGCAGCCCGGAGGACGGGCGGGGCACAGATACGCAGTATTTT.

This clonotype was observed a handful of times. The chain has TRBV9 and TRBJ2-3; D is unresolved. Trimming removed 0 bases at V and 1 base at J, with 6 bases between. Germline V gene data show CDR1 as SGDLS and CDR2 as YYNGEE. CDR3 size: 14 residues. CDR3 protein: CASSVEAGTDTQYF. The DNA of the CDR3 is TGTGCCAGCAGCGTAGAAGCTGGCACAGATACGCAGTATTTT.

On this clonotype itself: At one end the junction does not follow the germline gene, possibly because of a read error. The CDR3 here is CTSSFGGIDEQFF. CDR3 nucleotides: TGTACCAGCAGTTTCGGAGGGATCGATGAGCAGTTCTTC. This sequence joins TRBV27 and TRBJ2-1; D might be TRBD2 (6 bases). Germline CDR1 MNHEY, CDR2 SMNVEV (reference sequence). This CDR3 is built from 13 residues.

This clonotype showed up just a few times. The J gene is TRBJ2-2, the V gene TRBV7-2; 7 positions agree with TRBD2. Unmatched junction bases numbered 10, after V lost 5 bases and J lost 4 bases. Germline values: CDR1 SGHTA, CDR2 FQGNSA. This CDR3 comprises 16 residues. As DNA, the CDR3 is TGTGCCAGCAGCCTAATGCCTAGCGGAACCACCGGGGAGCTGTTTTTT. This gives the protein CASSLMPSGTTGELFF.

This clonotype was counted only a few times. Germline is not matched at one junction end, which may reflect a read error. The chain carries TRBV4-1 and TRBJ2-5; perhaps TRBD2 as D (6 bases). Germline assignment: CDR1 MGHRA and CDR2 YSYEKL. The CDR3 is 16 residues long. The CDR3 spells CASSPGLFLYQETQYF. CDR3 nucleotides: TGCGCTAGCAGCCCCGGACTATTCTTGTACCAAGAGACCCAGTACTTC.

The chain has TRBV5-1 and TRBJ1-1, with TRBD1 as a possible D gene (5 bases). The CDR3 is 14 residues long. The ends were cut back, 1 base at V and 3 bases at J, with 10 bases in the middle. Germline lookup yields CDR1 SGHRS and CDR2 YFSETQ. DNA of the CDR3: TGCGCCAGCAGCTTGTGGGGAGGGGACACTGAAGCTTTCTTT. Protein product: CASSLWGGDTEAFF.

The chain has TRBV7-9 and TRBJ1-1, with TRBD1 as a possible D gene (5 bases). The ends were cut back, 5 bases at V and 7 bases at J, with 20 bases in the middle. In germline, CDR1 is SEHNR, CDR2 FQNEAQ (reference sequence). The CDR3 consists of 15 residues. The CDR3: CASSPWGGKIDEAFF. In DNA, the CDR3 is TGTGCCAGCAGCCCTTGGGGGGGAAAGATCGATGAAGCTTTCTTT.

This clonotype was recorded a few times. The chain couples TRBV27 to TRBJ2-3; 7 bases agree with TRBD2. The CDR3 has 15 amino acids. Per germline, CDR1 MNHEY and CDR2 SMNVEV (reference sequence). V shed 2 bases and J 5 bases; nucleotides not matched to a gene: 7. In DNA form, the CDR3 reads TGTGCCAGCAGTTTAAGCGGGATTGACGGAGATACGCAGTATTTT. It codes for CASSLSGIDGDTQYF.

This clonotype was seen more than once but under ten times. V usage is TRBV18 and J usage is TRBJ2-3; 7 bases fit TRBD2. The CDR3 has 14 amino acids. V was pared by 5 bases and J by 2 bases, with 4 bases of the junction left unmatched. CDR1 KGHSH and CDR2 LQKENI come from the germline V gene. CDR3: CASSNSGITDTQYF. DNA of the CDR3: TGTGCCAGCTCAAACAGCGGGATCACAGATACGCAGTATTTT.

CDR3 residues: CASSFGPSSYEQYV. The CDR3 nucleotides are TGTGCCAGCAGTTTTGGCCCGAGCTCCTACGAGCAGTACGTC. The rearrangement uses TRBV27 and TRBJ2-7; D ambiguous. The CDR3 consists of 14 residues. In germline, CDR1 is MNHEY, CDR2 SMNVEV (reference sequence). V dropped 3 bases and J dropped 0 bases, with 9 bases sitting between them.

The V and J genes are TRBV9 and TRBJ2-5; 8 bases agree with TRBD2. Germline V gene sequence: CDR1 SGDLS, CDR2 YYNGEE. J was trimmed by 0 bases and V by 4 bases; bases with no gene match: 5. The CDR3 length is 15 residues. The chain's CDR3 is CASSTRLAHQETQYF. Here the CDR3 DNA reads TGTGCCAGCAGCACCAGACTAGCGCACCAAGAGACCCAGTACTTC.

This clonotype was detected only a few times. The chain has TRBV20-1 and TRBJ1-2, with TRBD1 as a possible D gene (5 bases). Trimming left V 3 bases short and J 9 bases short, with 14 bases between. The germline gives CDR1 DFQATT, CDR2 SNEGSKA (reference sequence). The CDR3 runs to 12 residues. The DNA for the CDR3 is TGCAGTGCTAGGGAGATGGGGGAGCGCTACACCTTC. It codes for CSAREMGERYTF.

The chain uses TRBV3-1 and TRBJ1-1, with TRBD1 as a possible D gene (5 bases). Between the trimmed V and J ends, which lost 4 bases and 1 base, there was a span of 13 bases. Germline CDR1 and CDR2: LGHDT and YNNKEL (reference sequence). The CDR3 is made up of 15 amino acids. Here the CDR3 reads CASSRMRGQNTEAFF. In DNA form, the CDR3 reads TGTGCCAGCAGCCGGATGAGGGGCCAGAACACTGAAGCTTTCTTT.

This chain's CDR3 is CSADDWRAGTDTQYF. The CDR3, as DNA: TGCAGTGCTGACGATTGGAGGGCGGGAACAGATACGCAGTATTTT. The rearrangement uses TRBV20-1 and TRBJ2-3, with D possibly TRBD2 on 6 matching bases. The CDR3 is 15 amino acids. Germline V gene data show CDR1 as DFQATT and CDR2 as SNEGSKA (reference sequence). V lost 5 bases and J 3 bases, leaving 18 bases between the germline ends.

This clonotype was seen more than once but under ten times. This rearrangement joins TRBV27 to TRBJ1-1, with D unresolved. Germline CDR1 is MNHEY and CDR2 is SMNVEV (reference sequence). V gave up 6 bases and J gave up 2 bases, with 7 bases separating them. The CDR3 runs to 12 residues. DNA for the CDR3: TGTGCCAGCAGGATGGGCAACACTGAAGCTTTCTTT. This translates into CASRMGNTEAFF.

Comment on this clonotype: Germline and junction disagree at one end, which may indicate a read error. The V gene is TRBV12-3 or TRBV12-4, the J gene TRBJ2-7; tentatively, D is TRBD1 (6 bases). This CDR3 spans 14 amino acids. The DNA for the CDR3 is TGTGCCAACAGTTTAACCAGGGGATCCTACGAGCAGTACTTC. Its protein product is CANSLTRGSYEQYF.